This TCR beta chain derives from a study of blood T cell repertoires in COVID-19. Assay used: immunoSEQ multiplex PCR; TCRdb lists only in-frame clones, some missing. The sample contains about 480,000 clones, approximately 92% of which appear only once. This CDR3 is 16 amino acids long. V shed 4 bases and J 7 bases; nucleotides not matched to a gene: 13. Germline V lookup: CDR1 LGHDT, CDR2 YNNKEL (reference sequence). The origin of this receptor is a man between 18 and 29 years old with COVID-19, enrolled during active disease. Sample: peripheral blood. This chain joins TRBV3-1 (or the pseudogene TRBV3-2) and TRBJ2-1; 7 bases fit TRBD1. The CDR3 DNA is TGTGCCAGCAGCCGACCGGGACAGCGAATCACAAATGAGCAGTTCTTC. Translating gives CASSRPGQRITNEQFF.